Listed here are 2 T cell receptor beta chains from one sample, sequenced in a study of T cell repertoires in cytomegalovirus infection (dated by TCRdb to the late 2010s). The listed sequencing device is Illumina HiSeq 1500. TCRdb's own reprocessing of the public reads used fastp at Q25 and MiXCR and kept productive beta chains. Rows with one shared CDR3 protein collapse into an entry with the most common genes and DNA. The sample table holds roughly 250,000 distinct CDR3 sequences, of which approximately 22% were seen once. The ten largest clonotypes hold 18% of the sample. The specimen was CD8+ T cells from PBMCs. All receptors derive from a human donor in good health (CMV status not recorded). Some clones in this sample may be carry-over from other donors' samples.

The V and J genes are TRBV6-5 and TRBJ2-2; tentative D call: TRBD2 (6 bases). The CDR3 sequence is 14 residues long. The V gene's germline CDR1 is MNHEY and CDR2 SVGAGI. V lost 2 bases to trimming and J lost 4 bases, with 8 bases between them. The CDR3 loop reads CASSYRRGTGELFF. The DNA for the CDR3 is TGTGCCAGCAGTTACAGGAGGGGCACCGGGGAGCTGTTTTTT.

The CDR3 DNA sequence: TGTGCCAGCAGCCAGAGGGACAGGGGAGGGCATGAGCAGTTCTTC. It encodes CASSQRDRGGHEQFF. The V call is TRBV4-2, the J call TRBJ2-1; TRBD1 matches 10 bases. From germline, CDR1 is LGHNA and CDR2 YNFKEQ. The trim removed 3 bases at V and 8 bases at J, leaving 7 bases unmatched. CDR3 length: 15 amino acids.